This T cell receptor beta chain was retrieved from a study of shared T cell receptors in the human thymus. Assay: immunoSEQ multiplex PCR; the TCRdb copy retains only in-frame clones and omits some. The sample has about 660,000 clones, around 87% seen once. This CDR3 contains 15 residues. Germline CDR1 SGHTS, CDR2 YDEGEE. With V trimmed by 4 bases and J by 3 bases, 7 bases remained unmatched. This sample was shared with a second study, whose subject was human thymus T cells.

The TCR sequence derives from a boy younger than two with a congenital heart defect. This chain uses TRBV5-8 with TRBJ2-7; TRBD1 agrees at 10 bases. The sample was thymocytes. DNA for the CDR3: TGTGCCAGCAGCCCCCCCGGGACAGGGGTCTACGAGCAGTACTTC. The encoded protein is CASSPPGTGVYEQYF.